This paragraph covers one TCR beta chain sequence. Its specificity is unknown. Only patients with spare fresh-frozen tumor and over two years of follow-up were included. The sample comes from a study of glioma-infiltrating T cells after dendritic cell vaccination. General study findings and limits: Higher TCR clonality did not directly relate to longer survival.

Libraries were prepared by immunoSEQ multiplex PCR; TCRdb keeps only in-frame clonotypes and omits some of them. The sample has roughly 98,000 clones; more than 75% are singletons. The clonotype was recovered from a human donor with glioblastoma. The sample in question was blood, obtained before dendritic cell vaccination.

CDR3 loop: CASSPAGSGTVSLYGYTF. The DNA of the CDR3 is TGTGCCAGCAGCCCAGCAGGATCCGGGACAGTGAGTCTCTATGGCTACACCTTC. The rearrangement joins TRBV5-6 to TRBJ1-2; 7 bases agree with TRBD1. The germline gives CDR1 SGHDT, CDR2 YYEEEE. The V gene end was trimmed by 4 bases and the J gene end by 4 bases; junction bases not matched to a gene: 19. The CDR3 contains 18 residues.